These 29 T cell receptor beta chains came from one sample sequenced in a study of CXCR3-negative and CXCR3-positive naive CD8 T cells. Study findings and constraints: Naive cells with CXCR3 showed TRB CDR3s that were more hydrophobic than those in CXCR3-negative naive cells.

Each TRB cDNA library was prepared by 5' RACE (with UMI labels). Following a re-call of the 5' RACE reads, TCRdb has one entry per CDR3 protein and lacks DNA. This listing includes 55,000 to 75,000 distinct CDR3 sequences. These receptors' targets are unknown. Input material: naive CXCR3+ CD8+ T cells from blood. Subset in this sample: CD45RO-CCR7+CD27+CD95- naive CD8+ T cells expressing CXCR3 (TNR3+). These receptors were collected from a human donor in good health. Some clones in this sample may be carry-over from other donors' samples.

The chain has TRBV12-3 or TRBV12-4 and TRBJ2-3; the D gene TCRdb calls, TRBD2, cannot be checked with no DNA. This CDR3 contains 14 residues. CDR3 amino acids: CASSGGWATDTQYF.

The chain joins TRBV7-9 to TRBJ1-1; absent DNA, TCRdb's TRBD1 call cannot be checked. The CDR3 runs 15 residues. Germline V gene lookup returns CDR1 SEHNR and CDR2 FQNEAQ (reference sequence). The chain's CDR3 is CASSPPTGRSTEAFF.

This clonotype is medium-sized (0.01 to 0.1%) by frequency. This chain connects TRBV9 to TRBJ2-7; TCRdb proposes TRBD2, but this gene call is untestable without DNA. CDR3 length: 14 amino acids. Germline V gene sequence: CDR1 SGDLS, CDR2 YYNGEE. The CDR3 spells CASSGTSGAYEQYF.

The chain combines TRBV10-3 with TRBJ1-3. The CDR3 is made up of 14 amino acids. Germline loops: CDR1 ENHRY, CDR2 SYGVKD. The CDR3 region is CAISDRGPGNTIYF.

The chain has TRBV10-3 and TRBJ2-7; as DNA is missing, the TRBD2 call by TCRdb cannot be tested. Germline V gives CDR1 ENHRY, CDR2 SYGVKD. The CDR3 loop spans 13 amino acids. CDR3 loop: CAISRGLTYEQYF.

J is TRBJ2-7 and V is TRBV27; TCRdb's D gene call, TRBD2, goes unchecked for lack of DNA. The germline gives CDR1 MNHEY, CDR2 SMNVEV (reference sequence). This CDR3 comprises 16 residues. The CDR3 is CASSSAGRRGIFEQYF.

This chain links TRBV11-1 with TRBJ2-5; the TCRdb D gene call, TRBD2, has no DNA to confirm it. The CDR3 has 16 residues. From germline, CDR1 is SGHAT and CDR2 FQDESV (reference sequence). CDR3: CASSLVSGQAQETQYF.

The V call is TRBV12-3 or TRBV12-4, the J call TRBJ1-2; the TCRdb D gene call, TRBD1, has no DNA to confirm it. This CDR3 comprises 15 residues. CDR3 sequence reads: CASSYPDKPNYGYTF.

The gene calls are TRBV6-2 or TRBV6-3 and TRBJ2-7; absent DNA, TCRdb's TRBD1 call cannot be checked. This CDR3 comprises 12 residues. CDR1 and CDR2 (germline): MNHEY, SVGEGT. CDR3 sequence reads: CASLAGSYEQYF.

This clonotype registers medium-sized by frequency. The chain combines TRBV19 with TRBJ1-1. The V gene's germline CDR1 is LNHDA and CDR2 SQIVND (reference sequence). The CDR3 contains 13 residues. The CDR3 sequence is CASSPSLTTEAFF. Supplemented by reference TRBV19 and TRBJ1-1, the full variable domain reads DGGITQSPKYLFRKEGQNVTLSCEQNLNHDAMYWYRQDPGQGLRLIYYSQIVNDFQKGDIAEGYSVSREKKESFPLTVTSAQKNPTAFYLCASSPSLTTEAFFGQGTRLTVV.

V gene TRBV7-6 combines with J gene TRBJ2-7. Germline values: CDR1 SGHVS, CDR2 FNYEAQ. The CDR3 loop spans 14 amino acids. The CDR3 loop is CASSVDRSSYEQYF.

The rearrangement joins TRBV7-2 to TRBJ2-7; TCRdb's assignment of TRBD1 cannot be checked, as there is no DNA. CDR3 length: 15 amino acids. The germline gives CDR1 SGHTA, CDR2 FQGNSA. CDR3 residues: CASSLGRQGTYEQYF.

J is TRBJ1-5 and V is TRBV7-9; the TCRdb D gene call, TRBD1, has no DNA to confirm it. There are 16 residues in the CDR3. Germline CDR1 and CDR2: SEHNR and FQNEAQ (reference sequence). The CDR3 loop reads CASSLGGLGDHQPQHF.

The chain uses TRBV14 and TRBJ2-7. The CDR3 covers 14 residues. Germline V gene data show CDR1 as SGHDN and CDR2 as FVKESK. The CDR3 loop is CASSHFPGSYEQYF.

The genes are TRBV20-1 and TRBJ2-7. The CDR3 runs 13 residues. CDR1 and CDR2 (germline): DFQATT, SNEGSKA (reference sequence). The CDR3 loop is CSAYSVDEYEQYF.

The chain employs TRBV7-9 and TRBJ1-1; TCRdb outputs TRBD1, but without DNA this stays unchecked. CDR3 length: 14 residues. Looked up from germline, CDR1 is SEHNR and CDR2 is FQNEAQ (reference sequence). The CDR3: CASSLTGIQPEAFF. The full variable domain, in which reference TRBV7-9 and TRBJ1-1 provide the parts outside the CDR3, is DTGVSQNPRHKITKRGQNVTFRCDPISEHNRLYWYRQTLGQGPEFLTYFQNEAQLEKSRLLSDRFSAERPKGSFSTLEIQRTEQGDSAMYLCASSLTGIQPEAFFGQGTRLTVV.

The chain employs TRBV20-1 and TRBJ2-5; TCRdb's D call of TRBD2 is untestable without DNA. The CDR3 loop spans 13 amino acids. Germline V gives CDR1 DFQATT, CDR2 SNEGSKA (reference sequence). This CDR3 is CSAWDLEFETQYF.

This chain uses TRBV11-1 with TRBJ2-1; absent DNA, TCRdb's TRBD1 call cannot be checked. CDR3 size: 15 residues. Germline CDR1 SGHAT, CDR2 FQDESV (reference sequence). CDR3 amino acids: CASSQMTGGGDEQFF.

V and J are TRBV9 and TRBJ2-2; TCRdb designates TRBD1, a call that cannot be tested without DNA. Germline lookup yields CDR1 SGDLS and CDR2 YYNGEE. The CDR3 contains 16 residues. CDR3: CASTGAGAANTGELFF. Full variable domain (outside the CDR3, taken from reference TRBV9 and TRBJ2-2): DSGVTQTPKHLITATGQRVTLRCSPRSGDLSVYWYQQSLDQGLQFLIQYYNGEERAKGNILERFSAQQFPDLHSELNLSSLELGDSALYFCASTGAGAANTGELFFGEGSRLTVL.

The V and J genes are TRBV6-4 and TRBJ2-3; TCRdb lists TRBD1, though no DNA is available to test this call. CDR3 length: 15 residues. Germline V gene data show CDR1 as MRHNA and CDR2 as SNTAGT. The CDR3 spells CASSDSNRVWDTQYF.

The V call is TRBV12-3 or TRBV12-4, the J call TRBJ2-3; without DNA, the TCRdb call of TRBD1 cannot be checked. The CDR3 consists of 13 residues. CDR3 loop: CASSFGGADTQYF.

The chain carries TRBV9 and TRBJ2-7; TCRdb proposes TRBD2, but this gene call is untestable without DNA. The CDR3 is made up of 12 amino acids. CDR1 and CDR2 from the germline V gene are SGDLS and YYNGEE. CDR3 loop: CASSGTAAEQYF.

The chain employs TRBV29-1 and TRBJ2-1. There are 11 residues in the CDR3. Germline-derived CDR1 and CDR2 are SQVTM and ANQGSEA. This CDR3 is CSVEEVDEQFF.

The J gene is TRBJ1-1, the V gene TRBV15. Germline-derived CDR1 and CDR2 are LNHNV and YYDKDF (reference sequence). This CDR3 is built from 14 residues. This CDR3 is CATSRDTENTEAFF.

The CDR3 is CASSRAEGGSYNEQFF. The gene calls are TRBV4-2 and TRBJ2-1; TCRdb proposes TRBD1, but this gene call is untestable without DNA. The germline V gene encodes CDR1 LGHNA and CDR2 YNFKEQ. CDR3 size: 16 residues.

This rearrangement joins TRBV29-1 to TRBJ2-5; TCRdb designates TRBD2, a call that cannot be tested without DNA. Germline lookup yields CDR1 SQVTM and CDR2 ANQGSEA. The CDR3 is made up of 19 amino acids. This chain's CDR3 is CSVDGLAGAISGPQETQYF.

This chain connects TRBV7-9 to TRBJ1-5. CDR1 SEHNR and CDR2 FQNEAQ come from the germline V gene (reference sequence). CDR3 length equals 15 residues. CDR3 in amino acids: CASSLATVDNQPQHF.

The rearrangement joins TRBV7-3 to TRBJ1-1; TCRdb proposes TRBD1, but this gene call is untestable without DNA. From germline, CDR1 is SGHTA and CDR2 FQGTGA. This CDR3 has 16 amino acids. This CDR3 reads CASSSDPGQGWTEAFF.

The rearrangement uses TRBV5-1 and TRBJ2-1; TCRdb selects TRBD1, and the lack of DNA leaves this call unchecked. CDR1 and CDR2 (germline): SGHRS, YFSETQ. The length of the CDR3 is 14 residues. CDR3 sequence: CASSLEAGTHEQFF.